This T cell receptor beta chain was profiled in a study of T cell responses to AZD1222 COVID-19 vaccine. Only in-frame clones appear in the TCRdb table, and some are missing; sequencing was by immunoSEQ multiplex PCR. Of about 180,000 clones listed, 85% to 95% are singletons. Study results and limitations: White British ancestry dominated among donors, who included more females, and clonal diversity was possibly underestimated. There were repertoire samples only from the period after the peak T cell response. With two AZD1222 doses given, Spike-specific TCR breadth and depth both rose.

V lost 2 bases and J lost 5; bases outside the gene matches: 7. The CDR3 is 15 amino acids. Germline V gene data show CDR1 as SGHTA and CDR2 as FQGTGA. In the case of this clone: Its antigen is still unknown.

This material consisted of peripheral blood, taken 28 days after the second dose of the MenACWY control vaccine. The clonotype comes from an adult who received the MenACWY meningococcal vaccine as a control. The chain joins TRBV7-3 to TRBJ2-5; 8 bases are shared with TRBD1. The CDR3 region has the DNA TGTGCCAGCAGCTTAGCCCCGACAGGGGTGGAGACCCAGTACTTC. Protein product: CASSLAPTGVETQYF.